This paragraph reports one T cell receptor beta chain. This specimen comes from a study of cytomegalovirus exposure and HLA in healthy donors. The PCR used 60 Vbeta and 13 Jbeta primers. Libraries were prepared by immunoSEQ multiplex PCR; TCRdb keeps only in-frame clonotypes and omits some of them. The sample contains roughly 230,000 clones, 85% to 95% of which appear only once. Germline CDR1 and CDR2: SGHNT and YYREEE (reference sequence). Trimming took 6 bases from V and 5 from J; bases not matched to a gene: 5. The CDR3 is made up of 13 amino acids. The sequenced sample consisted of PBMCs. The receptor was derived from a girl aged 2 to 9 in good health and CMV-seronegative. The V gene is TRBV5-4, the J gene TRBJ2-3, with 8 bases fitting TRBD2. The CDR3 coding sequence is TGTGCCAGCACTCGGGGACTAGAAGATACGCAGTATTTT. Its translation is CASTRGLEDTQYF. Full variable domain (remainder filled in from reference TRBV5-4 and TRBJ2-3): ETGVTQSPTHLIKTRGQQVTLRCSSQSGHNTVSWYQQALGQGPQFIFQYYREEENGRGNFPPRFSGLQFPNYSSELNVNALELDDSALYLCASTRGLEDTQYFGPGTRLTVL.